The entry below gives a single TCR beta chain sequence along with its context. The antigen remains unidentified. The data belong to a study of T-cell reconstitution after alpha-beta-depleted transplantation in children. Overall study findings and caveats: As was reported, about two months after transplant, alpha-beta T cells came from several hundred expanded graft clones. By one year post-transplant, T-cell counts and diversity largely arose from T cells that were newly produced. The origin of high day-60 TCRbeta diversity in some patients lay in surviving recipient T cells and thymic progenitors.

CDR3 length equals 16 residues. In germline, CDR1 is SGDLS, CDR2 YYNGEE. V lost 3 bases and J lost 2; bases outside the gene matches: 7. Researchers prepared the TCRbeta library using unique molecular identifiers, the study reports. Each CDR3 protein is one row after TCRdb ran MiXCR on the PCR reads. The sample records a few hundred thousand distinct CDR3 sequences, around two fifths being singletons. The source is a girl aged 2 to 10 with aplastic anemia, due to receive a stem cell transplant. The J gene is TRBJ2-1, the V gene TRBV9, with 8 bases fitting TRBD2. The sample was PBMCs, taken before TCRalphabeta/CD19-depleted stem cell transplant. The CDR3 DNA reads as TGTGCCAGCAGCGCCCCGGGACTAGGTCCCTACAATGAGCAGTTCTTC. Encoded protein: CASSAPGLGPYNEQFF. The full variable domain, completed using reference TRBV9 and TRBJ2-1, is DSGVTQTPKHLITATGQRVTLRCSPRSGDLSVYWYQQSLDQGLQFLIQYYNGEERAKGNILERFSAQQFPDLHSELNLSSLELGDSALYFCASSAPGLGPYNEQFFGPGTRLTVL.